This is a list of T cell receptor beta chains from one sample in a study of T cell repertoires in aging, cancer and after chemotherapy. TCRdb passed the multiplex PCR reads through MiXCR, listing each CDR3 protein once. The repertoire holds 2,000 or so distinct CDR3 sequences, 15% to 20% seen once, with around 8% in the top ten. The sequencing input was blood. These receptors were collected from a human donor with a solid tumor. CDR3s include the opening cysteine and the closing phenylalanine or tryptophan.

j_call v_call cdr3_aa
TRBJ1-1 TRBV19 CASKDRGRTEAFF
TRBJ2-5 TRBV2 CASSRLAGGQETQYF
TRBJ2-3 TRBV6-2/TRBV6-3 CASSGDSGALTDTQYF
TRBJ1-5 TRBV12-3/TRBV12-4 CASSGGVSNQPQHF
TRBJ2-1 TRBV12-3/TRBV12-4 CASRWGGSYNEQFF
TRBJ2-1 TRBV6-1 CASTTSGRHEQFF
TRBJ2-7 TRBV18 CASSPTGGLSSYEQYF
TRBJ1-1 TRBV10-3 CAISSGQSNTEAFF
TRBJ1-5 TRBV7-9 CASSLVPPGFSNQPQHF
TRBJ2-5 TRBV25-1 CASSEYKGAQTQYF
TRBJ2-7 TRBV6-5 CASSYGQYF
TRBJ1-1 TRBV10-3 CAISISGQGGTEAFF
TRBJ2-2 TRBV6-2/TRBV6-3 CASSYFQGTGELFF
TRBJ1-2 TRBV15 CATSRDGGQGGGYTF
TRBJ2-1 TRBV4-3 CASSILAGGGGEQFF
TRBJ1-6 TRBV12-3/TRBV12-4 CASNPAGWGPNSPLHF
TRBJ2-7 TRBV6-6 CASSYGEIYEQYF
TRBJ1-1 TRBV7-9 CASSFVSAAEDTEAFF
TRBJ1-2 TRBV19 CASSKGTVVYGYTF
TRBJ2-2 TRBV6-5 CASSYVRTGPRTGELFF
TRBJ2-5 TRBV6-2/TRBV6-3 CASSALSRDRSLGTQYF
TRBJ1-2 TRBV10-3 CAISESRDRRNYGYTF